This section outlines one TCR beta chain sequence together with its context. Its antigen remains unidentified. This record comes from a study of T cell responses to AZD1222 COVID-19 vaccine. General study findings and limits: Samples come after the peak T cell response, not at day 14. Across spike, vaccine-associated CD4 TCRs were found, dominant at 160-218 and 743-854. Of spike-specific TCRs, nearly half reportedly target regions left unmutated in variants. The donor group comprised mostly white British people and more females; the analysis possibly underestimated clonal diversity.

TCRdb's copy holds only in-frame clones and misses some; the assay was immunoSEQ multiplex PCR. The table lists 90,000 to 150,000 clones, roughly 91% of them singletons. The CDR3 length is 13 residues. Deletions cut 2 bases from V and 4 bases from J, with 9 bases between. Looked up from germline, CDR1 is GTSNPN and CDR2 is SVGIG (reference sequence). This receptor was obtained from an adult in good health. The rearrangement links TRBV30 to TRBJ1-5; D perhaps matches TRBD1 (5 bases). Sequencing used peripheral blood, obtained on day 0 of AZD1222 vaccination. CDR3 sequence (DNA): TGTGCCTGGAGTTCCGGGGGGAATCAGCCCCAGCATTTT. Translation: CAWSSGGNQPQHF.